This T cell receptor beta chain was sequenced during a study of shared clonotypes between healthy human individuals. Study context: Each donor's CD8 memory used one plate, CD8 naive two, each CD4 subset three.

Libraries were prepared by immunoSEQ multiplex PCR; TCRdb keeps only in-frame clonotypes and omits some of them. The sample lists 2.5 million or so clones; approximately 94% were seen once. The ends were cut back, 5 bases at V and 13 bases at J, with 11 bases in the middle. The germline gives CDR1 MNHEY, CDR2 SVGAGI. CDR3 length: 11 amino acids. Findings and limits, study-wide: Sample collection involved blood only; tissue repertoires are likely different. Clonotype sharing among donors likely depends on sequencing depth.

This clone occurred a few times. Its target is not known. The clonotype was recovered from a man in his late teens or twenties in good health. Sequenced: naive CD4+ T cells sorted from blood. Noted subset: CD45RA+ positively selected. The chain recombines TRBV6-5 with TRBJ1-4, with a weak D call TRBD1 (5 bases). The CDR3 protein is CASSEGTRLFF. The CDR3 nucleotides are TGTGCCAGCAGTGAGGGGACTCGACTGTTTTTT.